This passage covers 3 T cell receptor beta chains from one sample sequenced in a study of blood T cells in healthy people across ages. The use of a sample-barcoded 5' primer and a J-beta primer mix characterized a second PCR of roughly 6 to 11 cycles. Via MiXCR, TCRdb re-called the 5' RACE reads, giving one row per CDR3 protein. The data contain around 790,000 distinct CDR3 sequences, under 45% of them seen just once; the ten biggest clones take up around 18%. Sequenced: blood. The receptor set was obtained from a man aged 55-75 years in good health.

The chain employs TRBV29-1 and TRBJ1-3; D remains ambiguous. CDR1 and CDR2 (germline): SQVTM, ANQGSEA. The V end was cut by 6 bases, the J end by 2 bases, with 8 bases between. There are 12 residues in the CDR3. The CDR3 nucleotides read TGCAGCGTATGGACGGCTGGAAACACCATATATTTT. Protein: CSVWTAGNTIYF.

This chain joins TRBV20-1 and TRBJ1-6; 7 bases fit TRBD1. This CDR3 has 19 residues. Germline-derived CDR1 and CDR2 are DFQATT and SNEGSKA (reference sequence). V trimming: 5 bases; J trimming: 7 bases; junction bases outside the gene matches: 23. The CDR3 protein is CSALAVGTVRLTSNSPLHF. The CDR3 nucleotides read TGCAGTGCTCTCGCGGTAGGGACAGTAAGGTTGACTAGCAATTCACCCCTCCACTTT.

This clonotype was seen a few times. This chain links TRBV20-1 with TRBJ1-5, with D maybe TRBD1 (6 bases). CDR1 is DFQATT and CDR2 is SNEGSKA in the germline V gene (reference sequence). V was shortened by 6 bases and J by 4 bases, with 16 bases between the two germline ends. The CDR3 totals 14 residues. The chain's CDR3 is CSASPGQPNQPQHF. The CDR3 DNA sequence: TGCAGTGCCTCACCCGGACAGCCGAATCAGCCCCAGCATTTT.